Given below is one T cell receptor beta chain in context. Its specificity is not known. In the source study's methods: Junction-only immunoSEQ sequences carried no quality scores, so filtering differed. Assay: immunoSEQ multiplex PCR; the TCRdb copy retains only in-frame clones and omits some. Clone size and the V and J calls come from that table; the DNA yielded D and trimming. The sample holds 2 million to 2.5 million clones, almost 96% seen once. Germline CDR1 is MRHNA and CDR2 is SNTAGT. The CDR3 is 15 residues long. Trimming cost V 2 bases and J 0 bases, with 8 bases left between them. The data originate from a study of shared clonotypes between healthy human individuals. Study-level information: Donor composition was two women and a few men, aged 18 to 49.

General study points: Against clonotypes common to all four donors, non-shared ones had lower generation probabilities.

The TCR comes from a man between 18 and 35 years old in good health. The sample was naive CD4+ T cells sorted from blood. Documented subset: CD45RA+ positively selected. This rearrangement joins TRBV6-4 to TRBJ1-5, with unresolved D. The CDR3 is CASSDAHYSNQPQHF. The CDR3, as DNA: TGTGCCAGCAGTGACGCCCACTATAGCAATCAGCCCCAGCATTTT.